A selection of T cell receptor beta chains follows, all from one sample in a study of blood T cell repertoires in COVID-19. TCRdb's table, derived via immunoSEQ multiplex PCR, lists solely in-frame clones and lacks some. The profile shows around 300,000 clones, around 90% of them singletons. Sequencing used PBMCs or T cells enriched from blood (not recorded which). All receptors derive from a woman in her 40s who had recovered from COVID-19. Each CDR3 is given with its conserved first and last residue. A D gene is named only where the DNA matches it firmly. Not all rows give a size; the values are once, few, many and, for expanded clones, a class.

NA,NA,TRBJ1-1,TRBV5-1,TGCGCCAGCTCCCGGCCGGGTACGGATGAAGCTTTCTTT,CASSRPGTDEAFF
TRBD1,NA,TRBJ1-4,TRBV5-4,TGTGCCAGCAGCTTGGGTGGGACAGGGGATGAGAAACTGTTTTTT,CASSLGGTGDEKLFF
NA,once,TRBJ2-3,TRBV5-1,TGCGCCAGCAGCTTGGAGGGGGTGGCAGATACGCAGTATTTT,CASSLEGVADTQYF
TRBD1,once,TRBJ1-2,TRBV6-5,TGTGCCAGCATCGAGGGGACAGGGTGGTATGGCTACACCTTC,CASIEGTGWYGYTF
NA,NA,TRBJ2-3,TRBV5-1,TGCGCCAGCGGAATGGCAGGGGCCCCAGATACGCAGTATTTT,CASGMAGAPDTQYF
TRBD2,NA,TRBJ2-1,TRBV5-1,TGCGCCAGCAGCTTGGACCAGCGGGGGGGTAGGAATGAGCAGTTCTTC,CASSLDQRGGRNEQFF
TRBD2,NA,TRBJ2-7,TRBV29-1,TGCAGCGTTGGCCGGGGGGTCGGGGTAGAGCAGTACTTC,CSVGRGVGVEQYF
TRBD1,NA,TRBJ2-7,TRBV18,TGTGCCAGCTCACCAGGGACAGGTCCCTACGAGCAGTACTTC,CASSPGTGPYEQYF
TRBD2,NA,TRBJ2-1,TRBV5-1,TGCGCCAGCAGCTTGGAACTAGCGGGAGGGGTCAATGAGCAGTTCTTC,CASSLELAGGVNEQFF
TRBD2,NA,TRBJ2-2,TRBV24-1,TGTGCCACCGGGACTAGCGGGAGCCGGGCCGGGGAGCTGTTTTTT,CATGTSGSRAGELFF
NA,NA,TRBJ2-7,TRBV19,TGTGCCAGTAGTTATACAGAAGCTAACGAGCAGTACTTC,CASSYTEANEQYF
NA,NA,TRBJ1-4,TRBV5-1,TGCGCCAGCAGCTTGCAGGCGGGGGCAGGTGAAAAACTGTTTTTT,CASSLQAGAGEKLFF
NA,NA,TRBJ2-3,TRBV5-1,TGCGCCAGCAGCTTGTCGACAGCCTCAGATACGCAGTATTTT,CASSLSTASDTQYF
NA,NA,TRBJ1-1,TRBV12-5,TGTGCTAGTGGTTTGAACCCCGGGAGCACTGAAGCTTTCTTT,CASGLNPGSTEAFF
TRBD2,NA,TRBJ2-5,TRBV5-1,TGCGCCAGCAGCTTATCTAGGACGGGAGGGCTCCAAGAGACCCAGTACTTC,CASSLSRTGGLQETQYF
NA,NA,TRBJ2-7,TRBV6-2/TRBV6-3,TGTGCCAGCAGTTTTAATAGGGAGGACTATGGTTACGAGCAGTACTTC,CASSFNREDYGYEQYF
TRBD1,NA,TRBJ1-2,TRBV28,TGTGCCAGCAGTCTCGACCACAGGGGAGGCGGCTACACCTTC,CASSLDHRGGGYTF
NA,once,TRBJ2-3,TRBV27,TGTGCCAGCGGCATCCAGGGGCCTGGCACAGATACGCAGTATTTT,CASGIQGPGTDTQYF
TRBD2,NA,TRBJ2-7,TRBV6-5,TGTGCCAGCAGTTACTCGCGGGGGGCGTCCTACGAGCAGTACTTC,CASSYSRGASYEQYF
TRBD1,NA,TRBJ2-1,TRBV7-6,TGTGCCAGCAGCTTAGGGCCCCTACGACAGGGATTTGAGCAGTTCTTC,CASSLGPLRQGFEQFF
NA,NA,TRBJ1-4,TRBV19,TGTGCCAGTAGATTTTTCGGGGGAGATCATTCAGCTAATGAAAAACTGTTTTTT,CASRFFGGDHSANEKLFF
NA,NA,TRBJ2-2,TRBV11-2,TGTGCCAGCAGCAGGACCGGGACACCTTCCACCGGGGAGCTGTTTTTT,CASSRTGTPSTGELFF
TRBD2,NA,TRBJ2-1,TRBV3-1/TRBV3-2,TGTGCCAGCAGCCAAGGAAGGCTAGCGGGGGAGCAGTTCTTC,CASSQGRLAGEQFF
NA,NA,TRBJ1-3,TRBV21-1,TGTGCCAGCAGCGGGCCTGCCCTGGGAAACACCATATATTTT,CASSGPALGNTIYF
TRBD1,NA,TRBJ1-1,TRBV27,TGTGCCAGCAGTTTCCGGGACAGGGTTACTGAAGCTTTCTTT,CASSFRDRVTEAFF
NA,NA,TRBJ2-3,TRBV7-9,TGTGCCAGCAGCTTCCACAGGGACCCCCTCCAGACAGATACGCAGTATTTT,CASSFHRDPLQTDTQYF
TRBD2,NA,TRBJ2-3,TRBV7-9,TGTGCCAGCAGCTTAGGAAGATTTACGGGGGGGCCAATAAATACGCAGTATTTT,CASSLGRFTGGPINTQYF
TRBD1,NA,TRBJ2-6,TRBV30,TGTGCCGGTACAGGGGGCCAAAGCTCTGGGGCCAACGTCCTGACTTTC,CAGTGGQSSGANVLTF
TRBD1,NA,TRBJ1-2,TRBV3-1/TRBV3-2,TGTGCCAGCAGCCAAGGGAGACAGGGGTTCGGGGGCTACACCTTC,CASSQGRQGFGGYTF
TRBD1,NA,TRBJ1-6,TRBV7-9,TGTGCCAGCAGCGGACAGGATAATTCACCCCTCCACTTT,CASSGQDNSPLHF
NA,once,TRBJ2-5,TRBV7-2,TGTGCCAGCAGCTTAAGCAGCCCCGGGGCCCAGTACTTC,CASSLSSPGAQYF